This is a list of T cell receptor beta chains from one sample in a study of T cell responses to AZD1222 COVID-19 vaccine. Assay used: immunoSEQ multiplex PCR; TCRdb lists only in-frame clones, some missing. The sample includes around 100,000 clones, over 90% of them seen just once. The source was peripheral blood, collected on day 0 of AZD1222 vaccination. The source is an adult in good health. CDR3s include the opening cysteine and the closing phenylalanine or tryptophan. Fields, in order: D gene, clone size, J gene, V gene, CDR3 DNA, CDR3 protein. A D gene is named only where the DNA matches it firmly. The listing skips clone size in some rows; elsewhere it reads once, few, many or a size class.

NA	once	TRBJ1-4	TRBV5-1	TGCGCCAGCAGCGACCCTCAGGGAGGTAATGAAAAACTGTTTTTT	CASSDPQGGNEKLFF
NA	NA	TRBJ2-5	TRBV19	TGTGCCAGTAGTATAGATGGGGGAATGGGTTGGGAGACCCAGTACTTC	CASSIDGGMGWETQYF
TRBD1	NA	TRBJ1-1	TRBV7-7	TGTGCTAGCAGCTTATCATGGGACAGGGGGCTCTTTCGCACTGAAGCTTTCTTT	CASSLSWDRGLFRTEAFF
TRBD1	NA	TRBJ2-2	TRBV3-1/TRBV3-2	TGTGCCAGCAGCCTCACAGGGGGATTTCACACCGGGGAGCTGTTTTTT	CASSLTGGFHTGELFF
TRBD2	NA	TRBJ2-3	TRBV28	TGTGCCAGCAGTTTACACGGACTAGCGGGAGGGGCAGATACGCAGTATTTT	CASSLHGLAGGADTQYF
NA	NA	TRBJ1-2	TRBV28	TGTGCCAGCAGTTTCCAGGGAAGGGGTAACTATGGCTACACCTTC	CASSFQGRGNYGYTF
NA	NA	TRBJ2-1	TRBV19	TGTGCCAGTAGTGCGGGATCCCCCCCGGGCGATGAGCAGTTCTTC	CASSAGSPPGDEQFF
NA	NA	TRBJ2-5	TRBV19	TGTGCCAGTAGTATCGGACTGGAGACCCAGTACTTC	CASSIGLETQYF
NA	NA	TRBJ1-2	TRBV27	TGTGCCAGCAGTCGATCGGGGGGAAAAGTTGGCTACACCTTC	CASSRSGGKVGYTF
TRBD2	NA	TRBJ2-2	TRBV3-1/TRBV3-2	TGTGCCAGCAGCCTCTCTGGAGCGGGAGTTTCCGGGGAGCTGTTTTTT	CASSLSGAGVSGELFF
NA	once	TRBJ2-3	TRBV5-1	TGCGCCACCTCTCGGGACTCACACACAGATACGCAGTATTTT	CATSRDSHTDTQYF
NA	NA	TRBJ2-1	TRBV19	TGTGCCAGTAGTACGTCCTGGGGTGACGGTTACAATGAGCAGTTCTTC	CASSTSWGDGYNEQFF
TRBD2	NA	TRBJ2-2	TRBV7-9	TGTGCCAGCAGCTCGAGCGGGACTCCCGGGGAGCTGTTTTTT	CASSSSGTPGELFF
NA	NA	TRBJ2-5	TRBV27	TGTGCCAGCAGCCCTATATCGGGGACCCAGTACTTC	CASSPISGTQYF
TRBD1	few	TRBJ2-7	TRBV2	TGTGCCAGCAGTGAACAGGGGGCCGAGCAGTACTTC	CASSEQGAEQYF
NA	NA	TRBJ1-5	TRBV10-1	TGCGCCAGCAGAGACTACTTCAATCAGCCCCAGCATTTT	CASRDYFNQPQHF
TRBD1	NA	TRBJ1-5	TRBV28	TGTGCCAGCAGTTTTGGGACAGGGGACGCGTATAGCAATCAGCCCCAGCATTTT	CASSFGTGDAYSNQPQHF